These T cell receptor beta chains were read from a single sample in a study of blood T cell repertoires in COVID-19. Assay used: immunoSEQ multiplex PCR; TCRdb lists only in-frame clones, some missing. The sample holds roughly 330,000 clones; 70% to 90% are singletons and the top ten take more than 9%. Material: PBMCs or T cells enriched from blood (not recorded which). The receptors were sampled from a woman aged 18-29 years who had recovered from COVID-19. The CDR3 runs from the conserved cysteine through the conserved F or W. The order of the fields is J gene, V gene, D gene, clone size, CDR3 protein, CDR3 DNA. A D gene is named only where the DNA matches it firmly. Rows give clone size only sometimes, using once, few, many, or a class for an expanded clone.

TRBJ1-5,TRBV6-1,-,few,CASSEAGAGQPQHF,TGTGCCAGCAGTGAAGCAGGGGCTGGTCAGCCCCAGCATTTT
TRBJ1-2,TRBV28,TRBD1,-,CASSSLDSTGGGYTF,TGTGCCAGCAGTTCCCTCGACTCGACAGGGGGTGGCTACACCTTC
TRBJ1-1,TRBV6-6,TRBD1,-,CASSPQGAEVTEAFF,TGTGCCAGCAGCCCACAGGGGGCAGAGGTCACTGAAGCTTTCTTT
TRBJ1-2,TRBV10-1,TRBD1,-,CSTLATGEEGYTF,TGCTCCACACTAGCTACAGGGGAAGAGGGCTACACCTTC
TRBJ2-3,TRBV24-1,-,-,CATAVITQYF,TGTGCCACCGCGGTAATTACGCAGTATTTT
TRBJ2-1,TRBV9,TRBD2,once,CASSAAGVSYNEQFF,TGTGCCAGCAGCGCCGCGGGAGTATCCTACAATGAGCAGTTCTTC
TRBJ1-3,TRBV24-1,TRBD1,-,CATSDTRTGQRNTIYF,TGTGCCACCAGTGATACGCGGACAGGGCAGAGAAACACCATATATTTT
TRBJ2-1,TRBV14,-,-,CASSQDFGGNEQFF,TGTGCCAGCAGCCAAGATTTTGGGGGGAATGAGCAGTTCTTC
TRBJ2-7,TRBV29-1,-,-,CSVGAAGPYEQYF,TGCAGCGTTGGGGCAGCGGGCCCCTACGAGCAGTACTTC
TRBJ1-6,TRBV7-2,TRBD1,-,CASSRDRDSPLHF,TGTGCCAGCAGCCGGGACAGGGATTCACCCCTCCACTTT
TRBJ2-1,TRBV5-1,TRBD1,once,CASSDLSGQAHNEQFF,TGCGCCAGCAGCGATCTTTCGGGACAGGCCCACAATGAGCAGTTCTTC
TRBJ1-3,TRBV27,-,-,CASRLAGGNTIYF,TGTGCCAGCCGATTAGCCGGGGGAAACACCATATATTTT
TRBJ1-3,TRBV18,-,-,CASSYGQLFSGNTIYF,TGTGCCAGCTCATACGGACAGTTATTCTCTGGAAACACCATATATTTT
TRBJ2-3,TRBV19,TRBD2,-,CASSPIAGVDTQYF,TGTGCCAGTAGTCCAATAGCGGGGGTAGATACGCAGTATTTT
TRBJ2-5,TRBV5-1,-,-,CASRRTVIQETQYF,TGCGCCAGCAGACGAACAGTGATCCAAGAGACCCAGTACTTC
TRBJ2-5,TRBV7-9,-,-,CASSLSGADQETQYF,TGTGCCAGCAGCTTATCTGGAGCCGATCAAGAGACCCAGTACTTC
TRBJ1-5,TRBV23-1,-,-,CASSPGRRRGFSNQPQHF,TGCGCCAGCAGTCCTGGCAGGCGGAGGGGCTTTAGCAATCAGCCCCAGCATTTT
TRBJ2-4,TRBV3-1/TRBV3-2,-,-,CASSLDSVQYF,TGTGCCAGCAGCCTCGACAGCGTTCAGTACTTC
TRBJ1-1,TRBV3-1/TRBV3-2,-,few,CASSQGQKSTEAFF,TGTGCCAGCAGCCAAGGACAGAAAAGCACTGAAGCTTTCTTT
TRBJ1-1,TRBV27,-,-,CASSLSAVRDTEAFF,TGTGCCAGCAGTTTATCAGCAGTCCGGGACACTGAAGCTTTCTTT
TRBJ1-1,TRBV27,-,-,CASSLITGTEAFF,TGTGCCAGCAGTCTCATCACAGGCACTGAAGCTTTCTTT
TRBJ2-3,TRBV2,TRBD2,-,CARAGGPSTDTQYF,TGTGCCAGGGCGGGGGGCCCTAGCACAGATACGCAGTATTTT
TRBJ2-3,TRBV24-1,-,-,CATSDTSFSDTQYF,TGTGCCACCAGTGATACTAGTTTCTCAGATACGCAGTATTTT
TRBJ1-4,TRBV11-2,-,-,CASSLDRRTVVETNEKLFF,TGTGCCAGCAGCTTAGATCGGCGGACAGTGGTTGAAACTAATGAAAAACTGTTTTTT
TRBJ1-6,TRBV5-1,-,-,CASTADRPWGYNSPLHF,TGCGCCAGCACCGCCGACAGGCCCTGGGGCTATAATTCACCCCTCCACTTT
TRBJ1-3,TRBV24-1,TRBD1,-,CATSDFGTGAGNTIYF,TGTGCCACCAGTGATTTTGGGACAGGAGCTGGAAACACCATATATTTT
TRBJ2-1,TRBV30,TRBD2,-,CAWSNGLGVRGLQQFF,TGTGCCTGGAGTAACGGACTAGGGGTTCGGGGGTTGCAGCAGTTCTTC
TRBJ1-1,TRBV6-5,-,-,CASSLSGMNTEAFF,TGTGCCAGCAGTCTCTCGGGGATGAACACTGAAGCTTTCTTT
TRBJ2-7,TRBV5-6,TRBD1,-,CASSLRGGQGSSYEQYF,TGTGCCAGCAGCTTAAGAGGGGGACAGGGAAGCTCCTACGAGCAGTACTTC
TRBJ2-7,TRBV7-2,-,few,CASKFQSTSSYEQYF,TGTGCCAGCAAGTTCCAGTCAACTAGCTCCTACGAGCAGTACTTC
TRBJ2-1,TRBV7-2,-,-,CASSWSVLSSYNEQFF,TGTGCCAGTAGCTGGTCCGTCCTGAGCTCCTACAATGAGCAGTTCTTC
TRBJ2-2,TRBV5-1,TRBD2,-,CASRTPGGTGELFF,TGCGCCAGCAGGACTCCGGGGGGCACCGGGGAGCTGTTTTTT
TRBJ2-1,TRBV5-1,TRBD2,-,CASSRSGRDEQFF,TGCGCCAGCAGCCGTAGCGGGAGGGATGAGCAGTTCTTC
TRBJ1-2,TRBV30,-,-,CAWSPTGLGYGYTF,TGTGCCTGGAGTCCAACAGGGTTGGGCTATGGCTACACCTTC
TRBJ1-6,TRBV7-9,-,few,CASSLVDDSPLHF,TGTGCCAGCAGCTTAGTAGATGATTCACCCCTCCACTTT
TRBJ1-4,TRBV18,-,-,CASSPRGFATNEKLFF,TGTGCCAGCTCACCACGAGGGTTTGCAACTAATGAAAAACTGTTTTTT
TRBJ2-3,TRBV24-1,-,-,CATSELGQPTDTQYF,TGTGCCACCAGTGAACTCGGACAGCCTACAGATACGCAGTATTTT
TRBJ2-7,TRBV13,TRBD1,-,CASAGQGDYEQYF,TGTGCCAGTGCGGGACAGGGCGACTACGAGCAGTACTTC
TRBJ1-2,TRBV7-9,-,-,CASSLGQKTYGYTF,TGTGCCAGCAGCTTAGGACAGAAGACTTATGGCTACACCTTC
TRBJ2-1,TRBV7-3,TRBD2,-,CASSLGTSVYNEQFF,TGTGCCAGCAGCTTAGGGACTAGCGTTTACAATGAGCAGTTCTTC
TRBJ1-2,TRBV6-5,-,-,CASSYGSQNNYGYTF,TGTGCCAGCAGTTACGGTAGCCAGAATAACTATGGCTACACCTTC
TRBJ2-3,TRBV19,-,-,CASSNRGYSSTDTQYF,TGTGCCAGTAGTAACCGGGGTTACTCTAGCACAGATACGCAGTATTTT
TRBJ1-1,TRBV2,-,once,CASISGVMNTEAFF,TGTGCCAGCATTTCAGGGGTTATGAACACTGAAGCTTTCTTT
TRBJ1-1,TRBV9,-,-,CASSVAGNTEAFF,TGTGCCAGCAGCGTCGCAGGGAACACTGAAGCTTTCTTT
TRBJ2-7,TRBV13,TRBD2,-,CASSLGTLGLAGGDYEQYF,TGTGCCAGCAGCTTAGGTACCCTTGGGCTAGCGGGAGGAGACTACGAGCAGTACTTC
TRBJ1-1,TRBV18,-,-,CASSPGQKDTEAFF,TGTGCCAGCTCACCTGGACAGAAAGACACTGAAGCTTTCTTT
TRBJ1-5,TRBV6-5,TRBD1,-,CASSYSRQGGQPQHF,TGTGCCAGCAGTTACTCGAGACAGGGCGGTCAGCCCCAGCATTTT
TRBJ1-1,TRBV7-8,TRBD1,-,CASSQDRVAKAFF,TGTGCCAGCAGCCAAGACAGGGTAGCTAAAGCTTTCTTT
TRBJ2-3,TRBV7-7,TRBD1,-,CASSQGQGMTYTQYF,TGTGCTAGCAGCCAGGGACAGGGGATGACATATACGCAGTATTTT
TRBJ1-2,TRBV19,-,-,CASTKNLDYGYTF,TGTGCCAGTACTAAGAATTTAGATTATGGCTACACCTTC
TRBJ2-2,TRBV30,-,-,CAWSWARSGGELFF,TGTGCCTGGAGTTGGGCAAGGTCCGGCGGGGAGCTGTTTTTT
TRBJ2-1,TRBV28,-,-,CASSWDSKSYNEQFF,TGTGCCAGCAGCTGGGACTCCAAATCCTACAATGAGCAGTTCTTC
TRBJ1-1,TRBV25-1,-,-,CASSASGNTEAFF,TGTGCCAGCAGTGCCTCAGGGAACACTGAAGCTTTCTTT
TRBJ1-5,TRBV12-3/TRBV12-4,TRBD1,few,CASSRQGTQPQHF,TGTGCCAGCAGCAGACAGGGCACTCAGCCCCAGCATTTT